This entry describes one T cell receptor (beta chain). The antigen is not known. This entry is derived from a study of lymphopenia after photon versus proton radiotherapy. General observations from the study: Oligoclonal CD8+ Temra expansion after nadir drove photon patients' diversity drop. A bigger post-nadir fall in TCR diversity correlated inversely with survival time in deceased patients. Relative stability marked proton patients; photon patients lost diversity and naive cells.

TCRdb's table, derived via immunoSEQ multiplex PCR, lists solely in-frame clones and lacks some. The sample includes 65,000 to 90,000 clones, 85% to 95% seen only once; the top ten take 2% to 2.5%. J was trimmed by 2 bases and V by 5 bases; bases with no gene match: 8. Germline loops: CDR1 SGHTA, CDR2 FQGNSA. CDR3 length: 16 residues. The chain has TRBV7-2 and TRBJ2-2; 7 bases align to TRBD2. This clonotype was sampled from a woman aged 40 to 49 with cholangiocarcinoma. The sample consisted of peripheral blood, taken from a patient treated with photon-based radiotherapy. CDR3 region: CASSPRGTTNTGELFF. The CDR3 DNA sequence: TGTGCCAGCAGCCCCCGCGGGACTACAAACACCGGGGAGCTGTTTTTT.